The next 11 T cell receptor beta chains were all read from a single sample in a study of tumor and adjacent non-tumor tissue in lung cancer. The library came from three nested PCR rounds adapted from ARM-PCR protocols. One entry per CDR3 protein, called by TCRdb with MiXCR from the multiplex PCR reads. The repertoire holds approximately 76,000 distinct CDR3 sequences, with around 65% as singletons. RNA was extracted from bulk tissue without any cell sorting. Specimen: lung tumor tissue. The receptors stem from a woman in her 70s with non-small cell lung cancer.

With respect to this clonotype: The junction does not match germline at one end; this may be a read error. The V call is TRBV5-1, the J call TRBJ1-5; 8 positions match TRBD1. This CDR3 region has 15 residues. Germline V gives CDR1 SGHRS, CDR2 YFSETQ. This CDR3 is CASSLAWTGYQPQRF. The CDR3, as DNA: TGCGCCAGCAGCTTGGCCTGGACAGGGTACCAGCCCCAGCGTTTT. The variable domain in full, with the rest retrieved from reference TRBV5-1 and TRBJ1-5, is KAGVTQTPRYLIKTRGQQVTLSCSPISGHRSVSWYQQTPGQGLQFLFEYFSETQRNKGNFPGRFSGRQFSNSRSEMNVSTLELGDSALYLCASSLAWTGYQPQRFGDGTRLSIL.

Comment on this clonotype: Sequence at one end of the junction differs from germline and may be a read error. CDR3 bases: TGTGCCAGCAGTTTACGGGGGGTACCCCACAATGAGCAGCTCTTC. This gives the protein CASSLRGVPHNEQLF. This chain links TRBV12-3 or TRBV12-4 with TRBJ2-1, with 7 nucleotides matching TRBD2. The CDR3 runs 15 residues.

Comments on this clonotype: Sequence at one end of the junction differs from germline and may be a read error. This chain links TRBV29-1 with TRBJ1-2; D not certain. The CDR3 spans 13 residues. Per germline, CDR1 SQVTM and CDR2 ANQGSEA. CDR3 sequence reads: CSVEDLAWCGYTF. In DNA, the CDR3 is TGCAGCGTTGAAGACCTAGCGTGGTGCGGCTATACCTTC.

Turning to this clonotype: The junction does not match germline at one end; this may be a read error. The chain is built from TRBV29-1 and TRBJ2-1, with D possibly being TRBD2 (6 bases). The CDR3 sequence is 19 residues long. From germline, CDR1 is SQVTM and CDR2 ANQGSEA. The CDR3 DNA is TGCAGCGTTTTGGGAGGTGGTCGGGCAGGATCATTACCCTACAGTGAGCAGTTCTTC. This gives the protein CSVLGGGRAGSLPYSEQFF.

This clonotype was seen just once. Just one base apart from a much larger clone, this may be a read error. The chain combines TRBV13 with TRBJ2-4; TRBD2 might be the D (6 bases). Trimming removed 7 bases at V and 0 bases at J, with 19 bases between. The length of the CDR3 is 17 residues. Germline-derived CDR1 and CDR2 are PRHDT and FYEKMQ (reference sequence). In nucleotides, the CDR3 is TGTGCCAGCACAAGGCTAGCGAGGGTCCTAGCCAAAAACATTCAGTACTTC. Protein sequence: CASTRLARVLAKNIQYF.

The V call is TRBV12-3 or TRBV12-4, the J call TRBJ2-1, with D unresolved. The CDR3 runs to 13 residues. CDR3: CSGSPRHGNEQFF. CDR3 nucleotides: TGTTCCGGCAGTCCAAGACATGGCAATGAGCAGTTCTTC.

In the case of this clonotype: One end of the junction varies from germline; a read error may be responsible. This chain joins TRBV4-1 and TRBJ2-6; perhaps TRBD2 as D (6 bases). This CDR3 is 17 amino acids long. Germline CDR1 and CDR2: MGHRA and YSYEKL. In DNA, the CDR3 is TGCGCCAGCAGCCAGGGGGACTGTAGCTCTGGGGCCAACCTCCTGACTTTC. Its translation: CASSQGDCSSGANLLTF.

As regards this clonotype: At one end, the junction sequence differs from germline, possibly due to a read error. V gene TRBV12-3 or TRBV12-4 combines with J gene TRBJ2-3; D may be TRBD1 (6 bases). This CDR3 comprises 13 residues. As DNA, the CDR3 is TGTGGCAGCAGCTTAACAGGGTTAGATACGCAGTATTTT. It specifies CGSSLTGLDTQYF.

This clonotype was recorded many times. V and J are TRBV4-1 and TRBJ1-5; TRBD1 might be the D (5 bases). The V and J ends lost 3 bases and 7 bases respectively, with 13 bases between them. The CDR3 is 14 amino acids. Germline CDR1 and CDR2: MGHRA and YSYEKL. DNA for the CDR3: TGCGCCAGCAGCCATGTCGGGGCGTCGCAGCCCCAGCATTTT. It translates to CASSHVGASQPQHF.

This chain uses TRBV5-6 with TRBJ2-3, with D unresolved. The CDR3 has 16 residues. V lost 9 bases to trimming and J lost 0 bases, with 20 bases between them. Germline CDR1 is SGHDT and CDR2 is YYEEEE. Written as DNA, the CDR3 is TGTGCCAACAGTCCGACGGGCGGACCGAGCACAGATACGCAGTATTTT. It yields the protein CANSPTGGPSTDTQYF.

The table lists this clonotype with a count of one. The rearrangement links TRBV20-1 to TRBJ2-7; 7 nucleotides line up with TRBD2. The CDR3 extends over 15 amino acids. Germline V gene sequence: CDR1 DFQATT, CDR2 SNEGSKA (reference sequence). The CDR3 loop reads CNINAASGTVYEQYF. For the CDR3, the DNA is TGCAATATCAACGCCGCTAGCGGAACGGTCTACGAGCAGTACTTC.